The 9 T cell receptor beta chains presented below share a single source sample, sequenced in a study of cytomegalovirus exposure and HLA in healthy donors. The primer mix had 60 Vbeta and 13 Jbeta primers. This table comes from immunoSEQ multiplex PCR, and its TCRdb copy is limited to in-frame clones, with some not included. In the table there are 100,000 to 150,000 clones, approximately 8.8% of which are singletons. Sequenced sample: PBMCs. The receptors stem from a man in his forties or fifties in good health and CMV-seronegative.

In this sample, this clone turned up a few times. This chain connects TRBV5-1 to TRBJ2-1, with D perhaps TRBD1 (5 bases). V was trimmed by 0 bases and J by 6 bases, leaving 7 bases between them. In germline, CDR1 is SGHRS, CDR2 YFSETQ. The CDR3 sequence is 13 residues long. CDR3 region: CASSLDRLNEQFF. The DNA of the CDR3 is TGCGCCAGCAGCTTGGACAGGCTCAATGAGCAGTTCTTC.

The chain employs TRBV5-5 and TRBJ1-5; D gene unclear. Deletions cut 0 bases from V and 0 bases from J, with 7 bases between. This CDR3 comprises 15 residues. From germline, CDR1 is SGHKS and CDR2 YYEKEE (reference sequence). The CDR3 nucleotides are TGTGCCAGCAGCTTGGGTGTCAGTAGCAATCAGCCCCAGCATTTT. It translates to CASSLGVSSNQPQHF.

The table lists this clone with a few counts. V is TRBV4-2 and J is TRBJ2-7; 9 bases agree with TRBD1. V lost 0 bases, J lost 2 bases, and 2 bases stayed unmatched. The CDR3 length is 15 residues. The germline V gene encodes CDR1 LGHNA and CDR2 YNFKEQ. CDR3 loop: CASSQDWDRAYEQYF. The CDR3 bases are TGTGCCAGCAGCCAAGATTGGGACAGGGCCTACGAGCAGTACTTC.

This clone occurred a few times. The V and J genes are TRBV6-1 and TRBJ2-7, with D unresolved. There are 14 residues in the CDR3. The V gene's germline CDR1 is MNHNS and CDR2 SASEGT. V lost 1 base and J lost 8, with 15 bases in between. Here the CDR3 reads CASSEERRSTKQYF. The CDR3 bases are TGTGCCAGCAGTGAAGAGAGACGGAGTACGAAGCAGTACTTC.

As DNA, the CDR3 is TGTGCCAGCAGCCATAGCGGGGGGGAGGAAGAGACCCAGTACTTC. It translates to CASSHSGGEEETQYF. This chain uses TRBV7-3 with TRBJ2-5; TRBD2 agrees at 11 bases. The trim removed 5 bases at V and 3 bases at J, leaving 5 bases unmatched. There are 15 residues in the CDR3. The germline gives CDR1 SGHTA, CDR2 FQGTGA.

The genes are TRBV10-3 and TRBJ2-7, with no clear D. Trimming pared 6 bases from V and 0 bases from J, leaving 6 bases between. This CDR3 region has 12 residues. Germline CDR1 reads ENHRY; CDR2 reads SYGVKD. CDR3 region: CAIRGSSYEQYF. CDR3 DNA sequence: TGTGCCATCAGGGGCAGCTCCTACGAGCAGTACTTC.

This clone came up a few times. This chain connects TRBV11-3 to TRBJ1-3, with 7 bases lining up with TRBD1. CDR3 length: 14 residues. The germline CDR1 and CDR2 sequences are SGHNT and YENEEA. The ends lost 5 bases at V and 1 base at J; junction bases unmatched: 2. The CDR3 DNA reads as TGTGCCAGCAGCCCGACAGGGTCTGGAAACACCATATATTTT. Protein product: CASSPTGSGNTIYF.

The chain links TRBV5-4 to TRBJ2-3; 16 bases line up with TRBD2. Looked up from germline, CDR1 is SGHNT and CDR2 is YYREEE (reference sequence). The CDR3 runs to 19 residues. V shed 3 bases and J 2 bases; nucleotides not matched to a gene: 9. CDR3 sequence reads: CASSSPGLAGGDDTDTQYF. CDR3 DNA: TGTGCCAGCAGCTCACCGGGACTAGCGGGGGGGGACGACACAGATACGCAGTATTTT.

The gene calls are TRBV10-3 and TRBJ1-1; 10 positions match TRBD1. The CDR3 consists of 21 residues. The germline gives CDR1 ENHRY, CDR2 SYGVKD. The junction had 24 bases not matched to a gene; V was cut back by 4 bases and J by 4 bases. The DNA of the CDR3 is TGTGCCATCAGTGGTACCCGGGACAGGGGTAGTTTATTTACTGATAGCACTGAAGCTTTCTTT. Translating it yields CAISGTRDRGSLFTDSTEAFF.